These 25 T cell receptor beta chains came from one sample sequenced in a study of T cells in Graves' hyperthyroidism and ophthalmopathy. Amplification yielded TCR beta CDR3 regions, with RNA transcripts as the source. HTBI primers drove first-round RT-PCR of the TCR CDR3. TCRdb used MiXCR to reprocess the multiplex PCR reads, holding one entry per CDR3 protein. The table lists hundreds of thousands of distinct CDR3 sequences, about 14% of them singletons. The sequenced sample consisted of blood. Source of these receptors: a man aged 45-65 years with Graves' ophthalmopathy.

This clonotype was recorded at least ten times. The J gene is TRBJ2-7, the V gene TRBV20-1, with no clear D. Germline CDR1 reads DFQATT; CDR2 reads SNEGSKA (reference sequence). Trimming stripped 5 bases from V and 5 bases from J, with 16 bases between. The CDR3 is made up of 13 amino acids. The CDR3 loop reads CSALSWESDEQYF. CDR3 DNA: TGCAGTGCTCTCAGTTGGGAATCTGACGAGCAGTACTTC.

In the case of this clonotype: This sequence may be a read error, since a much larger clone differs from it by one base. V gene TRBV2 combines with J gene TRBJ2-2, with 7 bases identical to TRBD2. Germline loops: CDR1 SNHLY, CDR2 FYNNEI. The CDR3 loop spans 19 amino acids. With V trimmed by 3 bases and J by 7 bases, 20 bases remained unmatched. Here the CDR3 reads CASSEGNSLSGIYGGELFF. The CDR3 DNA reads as TGTGCCAGCAGTGAGGGAAACTCGCTGAGCGGGATATATGGCGGGGAGCTGTTTTTT.

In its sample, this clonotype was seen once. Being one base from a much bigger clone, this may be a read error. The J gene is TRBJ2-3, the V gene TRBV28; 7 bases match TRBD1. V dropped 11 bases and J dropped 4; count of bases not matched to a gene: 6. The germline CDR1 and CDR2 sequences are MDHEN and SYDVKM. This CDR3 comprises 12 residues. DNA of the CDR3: TGTGCCGGCAAGGGGGCCCCAGATACGCAGTATTTT. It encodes CAGKGAPDTQYF.

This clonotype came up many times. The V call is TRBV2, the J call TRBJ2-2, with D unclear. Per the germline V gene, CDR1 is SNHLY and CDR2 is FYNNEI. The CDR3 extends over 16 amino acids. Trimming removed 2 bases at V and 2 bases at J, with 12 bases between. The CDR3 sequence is CASSEYTVGNTGELFF. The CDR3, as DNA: TGTGCCAGCAGTGAATACACGGTTGGAAACACCGGGGAGCTGTTTTTT.

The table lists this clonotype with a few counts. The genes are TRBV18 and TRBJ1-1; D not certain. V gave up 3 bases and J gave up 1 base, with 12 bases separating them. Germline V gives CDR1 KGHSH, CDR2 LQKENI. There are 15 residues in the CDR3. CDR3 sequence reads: CASSPGRTRNTEAFF. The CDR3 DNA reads TGTGCCAGCTCACCTGGCAGAACAAGGAACACTGAAGCTTTCTTT. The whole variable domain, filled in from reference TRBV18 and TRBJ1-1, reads NAGVMQNPRHLVRRRGQEARLRCSPMKGHSHVYWYRQLPEEGLKFMVYLQKENIIDESGMPKERFSAEFPKEGPSILRIQQVVRGDSAAYFCASSPGRTRNTEAFFGQGTRLTVV.

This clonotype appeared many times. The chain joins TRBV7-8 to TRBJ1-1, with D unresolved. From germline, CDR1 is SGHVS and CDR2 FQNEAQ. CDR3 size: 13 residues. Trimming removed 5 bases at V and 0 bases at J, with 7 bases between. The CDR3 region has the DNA TGTGCCAGCAGCCGAGAAATGAACACTGAAGCTTTCTTT. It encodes CASSREMNTEAFF.

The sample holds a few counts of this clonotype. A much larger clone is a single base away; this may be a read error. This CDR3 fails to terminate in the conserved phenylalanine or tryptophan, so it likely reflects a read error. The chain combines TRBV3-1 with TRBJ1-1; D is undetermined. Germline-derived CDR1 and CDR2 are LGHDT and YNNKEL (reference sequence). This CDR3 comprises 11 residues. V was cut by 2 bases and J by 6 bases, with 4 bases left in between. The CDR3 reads CASSQSSEAFL. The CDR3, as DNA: TGTGCCAGCAGCCAAAGCTCTGAAGCTTTCCTT.

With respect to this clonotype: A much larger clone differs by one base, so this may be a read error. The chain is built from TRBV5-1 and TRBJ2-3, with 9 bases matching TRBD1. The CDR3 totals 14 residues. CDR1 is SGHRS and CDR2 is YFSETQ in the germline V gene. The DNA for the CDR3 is TGCGCCAACAGCTGGACAGGGGTAGCAGATACGCAGTATTTT. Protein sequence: CANSWTGVADTQYF.

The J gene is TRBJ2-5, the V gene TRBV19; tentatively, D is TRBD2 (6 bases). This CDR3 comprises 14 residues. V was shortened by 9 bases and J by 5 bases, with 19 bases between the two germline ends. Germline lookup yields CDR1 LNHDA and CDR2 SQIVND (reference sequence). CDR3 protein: CASSLTRGRETQYF. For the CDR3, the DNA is TGTGCCAGCAGTTTAACTCGGGGGAGGGAGACCCAGTACTTC.

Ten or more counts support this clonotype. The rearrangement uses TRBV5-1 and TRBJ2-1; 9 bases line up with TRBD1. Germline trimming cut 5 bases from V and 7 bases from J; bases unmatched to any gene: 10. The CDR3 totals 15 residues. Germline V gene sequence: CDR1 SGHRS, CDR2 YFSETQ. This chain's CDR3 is CASSLGQGALNEQFF. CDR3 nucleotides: TGCGCCAGCAGTCTGGGACAGGGCGCTCTTAATGAGCAGTTCTTC.

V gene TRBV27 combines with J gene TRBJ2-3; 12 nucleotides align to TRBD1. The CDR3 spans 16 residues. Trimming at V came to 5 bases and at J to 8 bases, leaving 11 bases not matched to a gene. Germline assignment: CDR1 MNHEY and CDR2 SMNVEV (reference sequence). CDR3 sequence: CASSPRDRGRMFTQYF. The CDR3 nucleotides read TGTGCCAGCAGTCCCCGGGACAGGGGGCGCATGTTTACGCAGTATTTT.

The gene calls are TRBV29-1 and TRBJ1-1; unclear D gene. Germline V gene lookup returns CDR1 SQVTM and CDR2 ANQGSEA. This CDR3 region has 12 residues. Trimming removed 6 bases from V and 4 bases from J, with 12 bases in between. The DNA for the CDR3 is TGCAGCGTAGGGATATGGGGCACTGAAGCTTTCTTT. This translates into CSVGIWGTEAFF.

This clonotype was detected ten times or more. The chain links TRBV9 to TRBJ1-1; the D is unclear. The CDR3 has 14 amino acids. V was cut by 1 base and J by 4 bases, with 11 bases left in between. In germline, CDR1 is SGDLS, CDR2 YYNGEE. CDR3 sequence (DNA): TGTGCCAGCAGCGTATGGCAGGAGGTCACTGAAGCTTTCTTT. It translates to CASSVWQEVTEAFF.

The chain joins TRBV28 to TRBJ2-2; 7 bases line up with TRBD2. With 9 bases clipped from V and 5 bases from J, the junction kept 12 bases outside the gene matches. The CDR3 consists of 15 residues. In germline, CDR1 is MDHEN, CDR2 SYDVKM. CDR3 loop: CASSRPLAVTGELFF. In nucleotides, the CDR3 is TGTGCCAGTTCCCGCCCTCTAGCGGTTACCGGGGAGCTGTTTTTT. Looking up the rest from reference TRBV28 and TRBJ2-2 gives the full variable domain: DVKVTQSSRYLVKRTGEKVFLECVQDMDHENMFWYRQDPGLGLRLIYFSYDVKMKEKGDIPEGYSVSREKKERFSLILESASTNQTSMYLCASSRPLAVTGELFFGEGSRLTVL.

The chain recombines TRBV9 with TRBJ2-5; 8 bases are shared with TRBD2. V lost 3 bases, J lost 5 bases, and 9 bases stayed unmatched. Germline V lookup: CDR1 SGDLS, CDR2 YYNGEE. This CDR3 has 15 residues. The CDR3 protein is CASSELAGSGETQYF. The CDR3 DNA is TGTGCCAGCAGCGAATTAGCGGGATCGGGGGAGACCCAGTACTTC.

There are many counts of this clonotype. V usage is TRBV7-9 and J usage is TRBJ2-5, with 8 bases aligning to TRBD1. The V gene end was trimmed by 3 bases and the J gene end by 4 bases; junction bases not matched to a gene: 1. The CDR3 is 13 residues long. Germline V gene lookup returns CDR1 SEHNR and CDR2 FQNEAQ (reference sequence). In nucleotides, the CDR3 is TGTGCCAGCAGCTTCCAGGGGGCAGAGACCCAGTACTTC. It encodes CASSFQGAETQYF.

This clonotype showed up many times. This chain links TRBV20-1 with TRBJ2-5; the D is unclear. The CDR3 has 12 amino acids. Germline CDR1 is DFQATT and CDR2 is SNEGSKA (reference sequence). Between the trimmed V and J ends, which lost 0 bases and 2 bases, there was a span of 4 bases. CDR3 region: CSARDLQETQYF. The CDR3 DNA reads TGCAGTGCTAGAGATCTGCAAGAGACCCAGTACTTC.

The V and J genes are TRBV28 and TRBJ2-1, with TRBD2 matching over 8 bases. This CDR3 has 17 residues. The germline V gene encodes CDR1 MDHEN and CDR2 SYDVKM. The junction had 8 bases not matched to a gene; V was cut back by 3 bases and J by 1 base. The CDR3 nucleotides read TGTGCCAGCAGTTTTTCGGCACTAGCGGATTCCTACAATGAGCAGTTCTTC. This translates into CASSFSALADSYNEQFF.

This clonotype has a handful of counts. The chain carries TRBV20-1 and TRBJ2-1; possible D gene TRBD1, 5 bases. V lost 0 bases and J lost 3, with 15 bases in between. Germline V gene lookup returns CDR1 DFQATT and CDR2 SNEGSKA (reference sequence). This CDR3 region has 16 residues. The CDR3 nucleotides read TGCAGTGCTAGAGAGTCCCCCGACAGACACTACAATGAGCAGTTCTTC. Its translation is CSARESPDRHYNEQFF.

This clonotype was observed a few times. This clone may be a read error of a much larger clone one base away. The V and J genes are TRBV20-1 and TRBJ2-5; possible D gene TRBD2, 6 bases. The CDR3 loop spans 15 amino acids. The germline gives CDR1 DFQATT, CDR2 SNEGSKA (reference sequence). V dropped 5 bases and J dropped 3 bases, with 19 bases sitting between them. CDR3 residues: CSAGRQWGVEETQYF. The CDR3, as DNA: TGCAGTGCTGGAAGACAGTGGGGGGTCGAAGAGACCCAGTACTTC.

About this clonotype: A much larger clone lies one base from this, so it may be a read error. CDR3 nucleotides: TGTGCCAGCAGTTTCACAGGGCCTAATGAAAAACTGTTTTTT. Protein product: CASSFTGPNEKLFF. The chain employs TRBV28 and TRBJ1-4; the D gene is possibly TRBD1 (6 bases). The V gene lost 3 bases and the J gene lost 3 bases, with 8 bases spanning the gap. Germline V gives CDR1 MDHEN, CDR2 SYDVKM. The CDR3 extends over 14 amino acids.

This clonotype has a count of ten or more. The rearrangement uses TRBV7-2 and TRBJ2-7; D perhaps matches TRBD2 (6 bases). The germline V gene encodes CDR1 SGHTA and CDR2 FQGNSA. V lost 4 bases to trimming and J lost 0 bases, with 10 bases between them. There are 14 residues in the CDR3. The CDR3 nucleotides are TGTGCCAGCAGCTACGACGGGAGCTCCTACGAGCAGTACTTC. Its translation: CASSYDGSSYEQYF.

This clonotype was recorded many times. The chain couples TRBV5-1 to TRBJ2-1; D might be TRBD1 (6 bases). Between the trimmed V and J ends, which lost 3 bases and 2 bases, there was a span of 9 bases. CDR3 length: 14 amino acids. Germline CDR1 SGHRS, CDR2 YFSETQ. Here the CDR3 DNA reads TGCGCCAGCAGCTCAGGGGACGCCTACAATGAGCAGTTCTTC. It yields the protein CASSSGDAYNEQFF.

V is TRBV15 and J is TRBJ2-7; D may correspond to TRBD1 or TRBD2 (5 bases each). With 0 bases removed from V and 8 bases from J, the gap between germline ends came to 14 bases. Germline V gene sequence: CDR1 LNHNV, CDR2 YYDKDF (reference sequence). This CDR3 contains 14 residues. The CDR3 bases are TGTGCCACCAGCAGAGATGGGGGTAGTGGAAAGCAGTACTTC. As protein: CATSRDGGSGKQYF.

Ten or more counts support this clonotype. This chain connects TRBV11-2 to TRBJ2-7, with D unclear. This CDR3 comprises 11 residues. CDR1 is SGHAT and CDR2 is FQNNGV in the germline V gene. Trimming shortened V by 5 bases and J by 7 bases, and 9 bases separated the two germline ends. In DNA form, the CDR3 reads TGTGCCAGCAGCCGGGTGAGGGAGCAGTACTTC. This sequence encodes CASSRVREQYF.